This TCR beta chain is drawn from a study of cytomegalovirus exposure and HLA in healthy donors. Study-wide context: The use of the same platform for the roughly 130 validation repertoires and the 550 to 850 first-cohort repertoires was reported by a later analysis.

The CDR3 sequence is 15 residues long. CDR1 is SGHTA and CDR2 is FQGNSA in the germline V gene. Deletions cut 5 bases from V and 0 bases from J, with 11 bases between. The protocol was immunoSEQ multiplex PCR, while the TCRdb copy is restricted to in-frame clones and leaves out a portion. Seen here are around 130,000 clones, roughly 90% observed once, and the top ten hold approximately 1.3%. Sequencing was done on a sample of PBMCs. The chain links TRBV7-2 to TRBJ1-5; D not resolved. The clonotype originates from a man between 25 and 39 years old in good health and CMV-seronegative. The CDR3 nucleotides are TGTGCCAGCAGCGGAGAGTCTAGTAGCAATCAGCCCCAGCATTTT. It yields the protein CASSGESSSNQPQHF.